Presented here are 9 T cell receptor beta chains from one specimen sequenced in a study of shared clonotypes between healthy human individuals. As defined, naive CD8 cells were CD45RO-negative and positively selected for CCR7, with terminally differentiated effector memory CD45RA+ cells excluded. Some clones are missing from TCRdb's copy, which holds only in-frame ones; the method was immunoSEQ multiplex PCR. The profile covers roughly 2 million clones, with around 96% appearing a single time and around 1.1% taken by the ten largest. Sequences were obtained from naive CD8+ T cells sorted from blood. These receptors were taken from a man between 18 and 35 years old in good health.

CDR3 nucleotide sequence: TGCGCCAGCAGACCAAGACTAGCGGGAGAGACCCAGTACTTC. This translates into CASRPRLAGETQYF. The chain couples TRBV5-1 to TRBJ2-5; 10 nucleotides agree with TRBD2. This CDR3 is 14 amino acids long. V was pared by 5 bases and J by 4 bases, with 5 bases of the junction left unmatched. Germline CDR1 is SGHRS and CDR2 is YFSETQ. Complete variable domain (other parts from reference TRBV5-1 and TRBJ2-5): KAGVTQTPRYLIKTRGQQVTLSCSPISGHRSVSWYQQTPGQGLQFLFEYFSETQRNKGNFPGRFSGRQFSNSRSEMNVSTLELGDSALYLCASRPRLAGETQYFGPGTRLLVL.

The chain has TRBV18 and TRBJ1-4; D not certain. Between the trimmed V and J ends, which lost 3 bases and 8 bases, there was a span of 19 bases. The CDR3 loop spans 16 amino acids. The germline CDR1 and CDR2 sequences are KGHSH and LQKENI. Here the CDR3 reads CASSPPTGPEGEKLFF. The CDR3 DNA follows: TGTGCCAGCTCACCGCCTACCGGGCCAGAAGGAGAAAAACTGTTTTTT.

Details on this clone: The identical CDR3 is also encoded by other nucleotide sequences in the sample. V and J are TRBV5-1 and TRBJ2-3, with TRBD2 matching over 8 bases. After removal of 4 bases from V and 0 bases from J, the junction contained 7 bases not matched to a gene. The germline V gene encodes CDR1 SGHRS and CDR2 YFSETQ. This CDR3 is 16 amino acids long. The DNA for the CDR3 is TGCGCCAGCAGCGGCACTAGCGGCTCTAGCACAGATACGCAGTATTTT. Protein product: CASSGTSGSSTDTQYF.

The chain recombines TRBV11-1 with TRBJ2-1, with D possibly TRBD1 on 8 matching bases. The V end was cut by 0 bases, the J end by 8 bases, with 23 bases between. The CDR3 consists of 18 residues. In germline, CDR1 is SGHAT, CDR2 FQDESV (reference sequence). The CDR3 spells CASSLAATDREGRDEQFF. DNA for the CDR3: TGTGCCAGCAGCTTAGCGGCTACGGACAGGGAGGGGCGGGATGAGCAGTTCTTC. Full variable domain (rest looked up from reference TRBV11-1 and TRBJ2-1): EAEVAQSPRYKITEKSQAVAFWCDPISGHATLYWYRQILGQGPELLVQFQDESVVDDSQLPKDRFSAERLKGVDSTLKIQPAELGDSAMYLCASSLAATDREGRDEQFFGPGTRLTVL.

The chain carries TRBV5-1 and TRBJ2-7; perhaps TRBD1 as D (5 bases). Trimming took off 0 bases at V and 6 bases at J, with 10 bases between the two ends. Per germline, CDR1 SGHRS and CDR2 YFSETQ. The CDR3 is 13 residues long. CDR3 nucleotides: TGCGCCAGCAGCTTGGCAGGGTCCAGCGAGCAGTACTTC. Protein product: CASSLAGSSEQYF.

The V gene is TRBV5-6, the J gene TRBJ2-7; tentative D call: TRBD1 (6 bases). Trimming took 1 base from V and 2 from J, leaving 13 bases between them. CDR3 length equals 15 residues. Germline V CDR1 and CDR2: SGHDT, YYEEEE. The CDR3 region has the DNA TGTGCCAGCAGCTTGACAGGGTTAGGAGCCTACGAGCAGTACTTC. Its protein product is CASSLTGLGAYEQYF.

With respect to this clone: This sample also contains other DNA sequences that code for the same CDR3. The CDR3 DNA sequence: TGTGCCAGCAGCTTAAACGGAGCCTACGAGCAGTACTTC. Protein product: CASSLNGAYEQYF. This chain joins TRBV7-6 and TRBJ2-7; D is ambiguous. The CDR3 sequence is 13 residues long. Germline V CDR1 and CDR2: SGHVS, FNYEAQ. V was clipped by 2 bases and J by 2 bases, with 7 bases between them. Filled out from reference TRBV7-6 and TRBJ2-7, the complete variable domain reads GAGVSQSPRYKVTKRGQDVALRCDPISGHVSLYWYRQALGQGPEFLTYFNYEAQQDKSGLPNDRFSAERPEGSISTLTIQRTEQRDSAMYRCASSLNGAYEQYFGPGTRLTVT.

The chain is built from TRBV5-1 and TRBJ1-1, with D unclear. Per germline, CDR1 SGHRS and CDR2 YFSETQ. Trimming removed 4 bases from V and 0 bases from J, with 13 bases in between. This CDR3 contains 15 residues. CDR3 in amino acids: CASSPPGRLNTEAFF. The CDR3 DNA reads TGCGCCAGCAGCCCCCCCGGACGGTTGAACACTGAAGCTTTCTTT.

The V call is TRBV27, the J call TRBJ2-7; TRBD2 might be the D (6 bases). CDR3 length: 12 residues. Germline V gene sequence: CDR1 MNHEY, CDR2 SMNVEV (reference sequence). This chain's CDR3 is CASRDFAYEQYF. The CDR3 bases are TGTGCATCGAGGGACTTTGCCTACGAGCAGTACTTC.